This T cell receptor (beta chain) was obtained from a study of CDR3 diversity in severe acne. MiXCR was run by TCRdb on the PCR reads, yielding one entry per CDR3 protein. In the table there are more than 85,000 distinct CDR3 sequences, 45% to 50% of which are singletons. This clonotype appeared a few times. Germline CDR1 and CDR2: SGHVS and FNYEAQ. V was clipped by 10 bases and J by 4 bases, with 17 bases between them. This CDR3 contains 13 residues. The sample taken for sequencing was blood. The chain has TRBV7-6 and TRBJ2-7; D not certain. This TCR derives from a male donor in good health, serving as a control. CDR3 region: CAINIWKEYEQYF. The CDR3 DNA sequence: TGTGCCATCAACATCTGGAAGGAGTACGAGCAGTACTTC. The full variable domain, with the rest looked up from reference TRBV7-6 and TRBJ2-7, is GAGVSQSPRYKVTKRGQDVALRCDPISGHVSLYWYRQALGQGPEFLTYFNYEAQQDKSGLPNDRFSAERPEGSISTLTIQRTEQRDSAMYRCAINIWKEYEQYFGPGTRLTVT.